The clone carrying this TCR beta chain has a handful of counts. Antigen specificity is unknown. The length of the CDR3 is 17 residues. V lost 4 bases and J lost 10, with 26 bases in between. Germline V gene sequence: CDR1 MGHRA, CDR2 YSYEKL. Clones were read by immunoSEQ multiplex PCR, and TCRdb kept only the in-frame ones, dropping some. The table includes about 170,000 clones, roughly 90% detected once. The record originates from a study of T cell responses to AZD1222 COVID-19 vaccine. Overall study context: Pooled in the analysis were second doses at about 4 or about 12 weeks.

General study points: Two doses of AZD1222 preceded a rise in Spike-specific TCR breadth and depth. Donors were chiefly white British, with a greater number of females, and clonal diversity was perhaps underestimated. With dominance at 160-218 and 743-854, vaccine-associated CD4 TCRs spanned spike.

The sample in question was peripheral blood, obtained on day 0 of AZD1222 vaccination. V gene TRBV4-1 combines with J gene TRBJ2-1; a possible D gene is TRBD2 (8 bases). The clonotype was recovered from an adult in good health. Here the CDR3 DNA reads TGCGCCAGCAGCCCGAGGGGAGCGGGGGTCGGCAGGGGGGAGCAGTTCTTC. It is translated as CASSPRGAGVGRGEQFF.